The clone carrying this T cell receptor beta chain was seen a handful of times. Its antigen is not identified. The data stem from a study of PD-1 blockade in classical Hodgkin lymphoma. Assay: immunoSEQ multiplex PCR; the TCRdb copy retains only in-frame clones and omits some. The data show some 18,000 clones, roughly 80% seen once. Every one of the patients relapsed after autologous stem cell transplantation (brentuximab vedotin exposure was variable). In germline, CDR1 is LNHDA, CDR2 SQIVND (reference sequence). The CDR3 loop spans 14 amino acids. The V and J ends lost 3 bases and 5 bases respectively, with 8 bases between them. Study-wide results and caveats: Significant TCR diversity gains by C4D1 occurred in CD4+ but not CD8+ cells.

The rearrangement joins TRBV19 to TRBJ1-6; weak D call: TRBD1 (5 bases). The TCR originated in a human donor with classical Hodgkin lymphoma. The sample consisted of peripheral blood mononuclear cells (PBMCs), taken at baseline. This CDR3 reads CASSIGTDNSPLHF. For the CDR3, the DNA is TGTGCCAGTAGTATTGGGACGGATAATTCACCCCTCCACTTT.